The 7 T cell receptor beta chains below come from one sample, sequenced in a study of blood T cell repertoires in COVID-19. Only in-frame clones appear in the TCRdb table, and some are missing; sequencing was by immunoSEQ multiplex PCR. The sample records under 95,000 clones, about 80% being singletons. Sequencing used peripheral blood. Receptor source: a man in his sixties with active or convalescent COVID-19.

The rearrangement joins TRBV5-5 to TRBJ2-3; D may be TRBD2 (5 bases). Trimming left V 0 bases short and J 1 base short, with 6 bases between. The CDR3 covers 14 residues. Germline loops: CDR1 SGHKS, CDR2 YYEKEE (reference sequence). The CDR3 here is CASSLVSGTDTQYF. CDR3 DNA sequence: TGTGCCAGCAGCTTGGTTAGCGGCACAGATACGCAGTATTTT. The variable domain in full, with the rest retrieved from reference TRBV5-5 and TRBJ2-3, is DAGVTQSPTHLIKTRGQQVTLRCSPISGHKSVSWYQQVLGQGPQFIFQYYEKEERGRGNFPDRFSARQFPNYSSELNVNALLLGDSALYLCASSLVSGTDTQYFGPGTRLTVL.

This clone was detected only once. This rearrangement joins TRBV20-1 to TRBJ2-3, with a weak D call TRBD1 (5 bases). Germline CDR1 and CDR2: DFQATT and SNEGSKA (reference sequence). V lost 3 bases and J 5 bases, leaving 12 bases between the germline ends. The CDR3 loop spans 13 amino acids. CDR3 DNA sequence: TGCAGTGCTAGTGGGCAGGGAAAAGATACGCAGTATTTT. As protein: CSASGQGKDTQYF.

The chain recombines TRBV28 with TRBJ2-6; no reliable D call. This CDR3 has 14 residues. The ends were cut back, 2 bases at V and 4 bases at J, with 6 bases in the middle. CDR1 and CDR2 from the germline V gene are MDHEN and SYDVKM. For the CDR3, the DNA is TGTGCCAGCAGTTTAGGCTCCGGGGCCAACGTCCTGACTTTC. Its protein product is CASSLGSGANVLTF. Full variable domain (rest looked up from reference TRBV28 and TRBJ2-6): DVKVTQSSRYLVKRTGEKVFLECVQDMDHENMFWYRQDPGLGLRLIYFSYDVKMKEKGDIPEGYSVSREKKERFSLILESASTNQTSMYLCASSLGSGANVLTFGAGSRLTVL.

The chain has TRBV5-1 and TRBJ1-4; 7 positions match TRBD1. Germline V gives CDR1 SGHRS, CDR2 YFSETQ. CDR3 size: 14 residues. Unmatched junction bases numbered 8, after V lost 4 bases and J lost 8 bases. In DNA form, the CDR3 reads TGCGCCAGCAGCGTACAGGGGCTTACGGAAAAACTGTTTTTT. Residues: CASSVQGLTEKLFF.

This chain links TRBV11-2 with TRBJ2-1; TRBD1 matches at 9 bases. The J segment lost 10 bases and the V segment lost 0 bases, leaving 10 bases of the junction unmatched. The germline V gene has CDR1 SGHAT and CDR2 FQNNGV. CDR3 length: 16 residues. The CDR3, as DNA: TGTGCCAGCAGCTTAGATCGGGGACAGGGAATCGTCGAGCAGTTCTTC. The encoded protein is CASSLDRGQGIVEQFF. Variable domain in full (rest from reference TRBV11-2 and TRBJ2-1): EAGVAQSPRYKIIEKRQSVAFWCNPISGHATLYWYQQILGQGPKLLIQFQNNGVVDDSQLPKDRFSAERLKGVDSTLKIQPAKLEDSAVYLCASSLDRGQGIVEQFFGPGTRLTVL.

The chain combines TRBV18 with TRBJ1-6; D is possibly TRBD1 (5 bases). The CDR3 length is 14 residues. The germline V gene has CDR1 KGHSH and CDR2 LQKENI. V shed 2 bases and J shed 9 bases, with 11 bases lying between them. The CDR3 region has the DNA TGTGCCAGCTCACCAGGGGTCCAGGGTTCACCCCTCCACTTT. This encodes CASSPGVQGSPLHF.

The chain combines TRBV11-2 with TRBJ2-5, with 7 bases lining up with TRBD2. V lost 0 bases, J lost 5 bases, and 3 bases stayed unmatched. The germline CDR1 and CDR2 sequences are SGHAT and FQNNGV. The CDR3 sequence is 14 residues long. The CDR3 is CASSLEGGVETQYF. CDR3 sequence (DNA): TGTGCCAGCAGCTTAGAGGGGGGGGTGGAGACCCAGTACTTC.